These 4 T cell receptor beta chains were sequenced from one sample in a study of cytomegalovirus exposure and HLA in healthy donors. The study ran its PCR with 60 Vbeta and 13 Jbeta primers. The protocol was immunoSEQ multiplex PCR, while the TCRdb copy is restricted to in-frame clones and leaves out a portion. The sample has around 99,000 clones; about two thirds are singletons. The sequencing sample was made of PBMCs. The origin of the receptors is a woman aged 70-85 years in good health and CMV-seropositive.

The rearrangement links TRBV13 to TRBJ1-4, with D tentatively TRBD1 (6 bases). V shed 6 bases and J shed 3 bases, with 14 bases lying between them. Germline values: CDR1 PRHDT, CDR2 FYEKMQ (reference sequence). This CDR3 region has 15 residues. The CDR3 is CASSDGQPPNEKLFF. The CDR3 bases are TGTGCCAGCAGTGACGGACAGCCTCCTAATGAAAAACTGTTTTTT. Supplemented by reference TRBV13 and TRBJ1-4, the full variable domain reads AAGVIQSPRHLIKEKRETATLKCYPIPRHDTVYWYQQGPGQDPQFLISFYEKMQSDKGSIPDRFSAQQFSDYHSELNMSSLELGDSALYFCASSDGQPPNEKLFFGSGTQLSVL.

The chain is built from TRBV5-4 and TRBJ2-5; TRBD2 is a possible D gene (7 bases). V was clipped by 0 bases and J by 1 base, with 13 bases between them. This CDR3 is 16 amino acids long. CDR1 SGHNT and CDR2 YYREEE come from the germline V gene (reference sequence). CDR3 region: CASSLDRGGPQETQYF. In nucleotides, the CDR3 is TGTGCCAGCAGCTTGGATCGCGGGGGCCCCCAAGAGACCCAGTACTTC.

This chain connects TRBV4-2 to TRBJ2-7; 7 nucleotides line up with TRBD2. This CDR3 region has 16 residues. CDR1 is LGHNA and CDR2 is YNFKEQ in the germline V gene. V shed 1 base, J shed 3 bases, and the junction held 9 bases outside the gene matches. The CDR3 region has the DNA TGTGCCAGCAGCCAAGTCTCTCTAAGCGGGGTCTACGAGCAGTACTTC. Translation: CASSQVSLSGVYEQYF.

V usage is TRBV7-9 and J usage is TRBJ1-5; TRBD1 aligns across 8 bases. This CDR3 contains 14 residues. V lost 6 bases and J lost 2; bases outside the gene matches: 3. Germline V lookup: CDR1 SEHNR, CDR2 FQNEAQ (reference sequence). The CDR3 region has the DNA TGTGCCAGCAGTTCGGGACAGGGCAATCAGCCCCAGCATTTT. Protein: CASSSGQGNQPQHF.